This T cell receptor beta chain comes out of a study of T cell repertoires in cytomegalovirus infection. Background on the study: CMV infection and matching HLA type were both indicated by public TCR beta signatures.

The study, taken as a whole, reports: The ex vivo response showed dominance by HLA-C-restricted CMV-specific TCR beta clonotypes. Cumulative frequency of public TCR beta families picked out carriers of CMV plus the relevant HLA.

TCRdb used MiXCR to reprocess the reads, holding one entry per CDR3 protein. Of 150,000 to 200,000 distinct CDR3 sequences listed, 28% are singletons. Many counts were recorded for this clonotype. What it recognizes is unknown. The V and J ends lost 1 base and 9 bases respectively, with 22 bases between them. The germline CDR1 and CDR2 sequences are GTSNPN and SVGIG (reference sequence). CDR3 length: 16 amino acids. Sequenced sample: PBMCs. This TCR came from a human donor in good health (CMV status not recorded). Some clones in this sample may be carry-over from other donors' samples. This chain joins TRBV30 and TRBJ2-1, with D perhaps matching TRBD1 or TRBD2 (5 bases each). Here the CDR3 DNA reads TGTGCCTGGAGTGCTCCTAAGGGACCCAACGAGCCTGAGCAGTTCTTC. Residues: CAWSAPKGPNEPEQFF.